One TCR beta chain is described in this entry. This clonotype was seen ten or more times. The antigen this receptor binds is unknown. Per-nucleotide qualities are absent, and no much larger clonotype sits a single base away. TCR beta CDR3 regions were amplified from RNA transcripts. The first round of RT-PCR for the TCR CDR3 was performed with the HTBI primer set and the Qiagen OneStep RT-PCR kit. Libraries were constructed in a second round of multiplex PCR, after which size selection and purification were performed. Libraries were sequenced paired-end with 100 bp reads on an Illumina HiSeq2000. Per the authors' processing: Raw data were processed with SOAPnuke, discarding reads with adapters, uncalled bases, mean Phred below 15, or no exact constant-primer or identifier match. High-quality paired reads were merged with COPE v1.2.5, and unique nucleotide sequences were defined as clonotypes. Clonotypes were aligned to IMGT TRBV, TRBD and TRBJ reference segments using MiTCR v1.1. Analysis was restricted to V-J combinations with a frequency above 0.0001, which covered over 98% of repertoires. A TCS score was defined as the ratio of F50 (clonal expansion) to E x V (chaos), with BLOSUM62-based TCRdist applied between CDR3 peptides within each V-J. Welch's t-statistics and random forest reduced roughly 540 V-J features to 13, which were used in a naive Bayes classifier (R e1071). The raw public reads went through TCRdb reprocessing: fastp at Q25, MiXCR clone calling, in-frame beta chains kept. Here each entry gathers all rows of one CDR3 protein and keeps the most common genes and DNA. These V and J calls derive from TCRdb rather than the authors' analysis. Present in this sample are roughly 280,000 distinct CDR3 sequences, about 17% of which were seen just once. Less than 70% of the sample goes to the ten largest clones.

This specimen belongs to a study of T cells in Graves' hyperthyroidism and ophthalmopathy (dated by TCRdb to about 2019). About the full investigation: Peripheral blood samples were taken at the time of initial diagnosis, prior to any treatment. To identify distinguishing TCR V-J signatures, a discovery cohort of about 95 patients was used, comprising some 43 with Graves' ophthalmopathy and around 57 with stable Graves' hyperthyroidism. An independent validation cohort of fewer than 20 hyperthyroidism patients and about 15 patients who later progressed to ophthalmopathy tested prospective prediction of ophthalmopathy. The 75 to 100 discovery patients were randomly divided into training and test sets at a 7:3 ratio. The study also compared thyroid tissue and blood T-cell repertoires from five or six Graves' hyperthyroidism patients. Once sampling was done, hyperthyroidism patients were given methimazole at a starting dose of 30 mg daily, whereas ophthalmopathy patients were given high-dose intravenous methylprednisolone. The paper reports TCR Vbeta CDR3 sequencing of more than 120 peripheral blood samples: 40 or so ophthalmopathy, roughly 74 hyperthyroidism and around 17 progressor patients. What the research found in general, with its limitations: Most expanded thyroid clonotypes (frequency above 0.001) were also found in blood, which suggests that blood repertoires may mirror thyroid immune responses. Sample size was not statistically predetermined, and blinding of investigators to group allocation was not performed. A 13 V-J signature model separated ophthalmopathy from stable hyperthyroidism, with roughly 88% sensitivity and roughly 81% specificity in cross-validation and 80%/75% in testing. During validation, the model predicted progression to ophthalmopathy a median of around 6 months ahead of onset, with roughly 65% sensitivity and more than 72% specificity.

CDR1 and CDR2 (SGHKS, YYEKEE) derive from the germline V gene (reference sequence). From the cysteine through the phenylalanine, the CDR3 covers 15 amino acids. The read is trimmed to its CDR3 DNA, 45 bases read in frame from base 1. V and J are truncated by 0 bases and 0 bases respectively, leaving an intervening sequence of 10 bases. Ophthalmopathy patients had moderately to severely active disease, Clinical Activity Score of at least 3, NOSPECS grade of at least 4, and duration under 3 months. Patients with uncontrolled infections, other autoimmune diseases, pregnancy or lactation were excluded. Diagnoses were based on clinical symptoms, serum thyroxine and TRAb, thyroid ultrasound and orbital computed tomography. Ficoll-Paque density gradient centrifugation was used to isolate PBMCs from around 10 ml of fresh peripheral blood. Trizol reagent was used to extract total RNA, and RNA quality was then checked on an Agilent 2100 Bioanalyzer.

The chain is assembled from TRBV5-5 and TRBJ2-7, with the D gene too uncertain to name. Sequences were obtained from blood. The clonotype originates from a woman in her fifties or sixties with Graves' ophthalmopathy. The bases read TGTGCCAGCAGCTTGGACAGACGAAACTCCTACGAGCAGTACTTC. Its coded protein is CASSLDRRNSYEQYF.